This T cell receptor (beta chain) was recovered during a study of neurological immune-mediated disorders (dated by TCRdb to the late 2010s). Regarding the research as a whole: Peripheral blood TCR-beta repertoires from patients with HTLV-I-associated myelopathy (HAM/TSP), patients with multiple sclerosis, and healthy controls were compared in the study using UMI-based sequencing. Alongside PBMC samples, the set of approximately 100 TCR-beta libraries contained longitudinal samples, technical triplicates, and paired CD4+ and CD8+ T-cell subsets that had been sorted. The cohort included some 68 subjects: roughly 14 with HAM/TSP, about 35 with multiple sclerosis, and roughly 20 healthy controls. Broad study findings and their caveats: No identical CDR3 amino acid sequences were shared among expanded clones across subjects, suggesting private TCR-beta repertoires in all groups. The highest TCR clonal expansion was observed in HAM/TSP patients, whereas the lowest was observed in MS patients, even when compared with healthy controls.

Ten or more counts support this clonotype. This receptor's antigen is unknown. No quality values exist for individual bases; no much larger clone is one base distant. The healthy controls were volunteers from a blood bank in Maryland, USA. TCR libraries for sorted subsets were made from 1 million sorted CD4+ or CD8+ T cells. Peripheral blood was subjected to Ficoll-Hypaque density gradient centrifugation to isolate PBMCs, which were then cryopreserved in liquid nitrogen. The study also sequenced paired sorted CD4+ and CD8+ subsets from healthy controls, HAM/TSP patients and MS patients. The germline V gene specifies MRHNA as CDR1 and SNTAGT as CDR2. The CDR3 runs 16 residues from the cysteine to the phenylalanine. The CDR3 DNA has 48 bases and is translated from base 1. V is reduced by 6 bases and J by 0 bases, leaving a spacing of 15 bases between them. To synthesize cDNA, template-switch 5'RACE was performed with a primer carrying a 10-nucleotide random unique molecular identifier so that each TCR transcript was tagged. Each sequencing run produced over 170 million TCR-beta sequences covering 15-18 subjects. Total RNA was extracted with the RNeasy kit. TCR-beta VDJ regions were amplified with primers for the TCR constant region and the 5'RACE anchor, using the KAPA Real-time Library Amplification kit. Sample indexes and Illumina adaptors were added in a first PCR, and a second PCR then increased library yield. The roughly 650 bp TCR product was size-selected on a 2% E-gel SizeSelection system after Ampure bead purification. Library quality was checked on a Bioanalyzer, concentration was measured with Qubit, and libraries were quantified with the Kapa Library Quantification kit before pooling. An Illumina HiSeq 2500 sequenced the libraries paired-end 2 x 150 bp. To increase sequence diversity, roughly 24-32% phiX was spiked into each library pool. The study's own analysis went as follows. The UMI-based MiGEC pipeline processed quality-filtered reads and removed over 75% of raw TCR sequences during error correction. IMGT germline references were used for aligning VDJ genes, and each clonotype was defined as a unique CDR3 amino acid sequence together with its V-J genes. VDJtools evaluated clonal expansion, Shannon diversity and CDR3 relatedness (CalcPairwiseDistances, ClusterSamples); CLCbio workbench built phylogenetic trees. Clones with at least 8 unique UMIs were defined as expanded, with this threshold being based on coefficient-of-variation modelling across technical triplicates. TCRdb took the public reads, trimmed them with fastp at Q25, ran MiXCR for clone calling and kept in-frame beta chains. Here each entry gathers all rows of one CDR3 protein and keeps the most common genes and DNA. The authors' filters were not applied to this entry. The sample table shows some 15,000 distinct CDR3 sequences, and about 7% are seen once. Roughly 24% of the sample rests with the top ten.

This TCR was sampled from a woman in her thirties or forties in good health. The V and J genes are TRBV6-4 and TRBJ2-4; a tentative D match to TRBD1 spans 5 bases. Sequenced material: CD8+ T cells from blood. The nucleotide sequence is TGTGCCAGCAGAAAGCAGGGAAACCTAGCCAAAAACATTCAGTACTTC. This sequence encodes CASRKQGNLAKNIQYF.